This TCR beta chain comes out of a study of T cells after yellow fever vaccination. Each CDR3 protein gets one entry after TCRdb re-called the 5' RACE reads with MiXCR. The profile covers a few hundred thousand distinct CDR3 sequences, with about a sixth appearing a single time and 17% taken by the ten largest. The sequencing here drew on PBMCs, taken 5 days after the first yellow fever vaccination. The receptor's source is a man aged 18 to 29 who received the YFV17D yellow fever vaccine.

CDR3 loop: CASSERQKETQYF. CDR3 bases: TGTGCCAGCAGTGAAAGACAGAAGGAGACCCAGTACTTC. V usage is TRBV2 and J usage is TRBJ2-5; D might be TRBD1 (5 bases). The V end lost 2 bases, the J end lost 5 bases, and 9 bases lay between the germline ends. This CDR3 is built from 13 residues. CDR1 and CDR2 (germline): SNHLY, FYNNEI.